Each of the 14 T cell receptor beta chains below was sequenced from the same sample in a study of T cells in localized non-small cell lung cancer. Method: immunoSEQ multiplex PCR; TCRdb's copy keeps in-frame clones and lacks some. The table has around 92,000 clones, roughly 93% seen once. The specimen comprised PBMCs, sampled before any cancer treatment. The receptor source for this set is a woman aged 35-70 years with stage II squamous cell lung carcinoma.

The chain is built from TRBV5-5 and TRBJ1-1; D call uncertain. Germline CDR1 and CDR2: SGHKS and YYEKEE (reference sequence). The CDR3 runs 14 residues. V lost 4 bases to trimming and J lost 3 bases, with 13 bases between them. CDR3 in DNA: TGTGCCAGCAGCGGAAAAAACAGAGACACTGAAGCTTTCTTT. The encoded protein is CASSGKNRDTEAFF.

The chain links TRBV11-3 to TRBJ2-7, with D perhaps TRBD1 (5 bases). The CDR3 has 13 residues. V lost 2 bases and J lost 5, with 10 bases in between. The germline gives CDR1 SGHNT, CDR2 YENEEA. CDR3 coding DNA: TGTGCCAGCAGCTTAATGTCCAGGGACGAGCAGTACTTC. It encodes CASSLMSRDEQYF.

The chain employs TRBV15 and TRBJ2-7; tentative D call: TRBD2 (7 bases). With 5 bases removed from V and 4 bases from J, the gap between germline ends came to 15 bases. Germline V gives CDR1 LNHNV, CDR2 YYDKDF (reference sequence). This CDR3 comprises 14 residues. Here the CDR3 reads CATSGGGGAYEQYF. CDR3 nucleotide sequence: TGTGCCACCAGCGGGGGAGGGGGGGCTTACGAGCAGTACTTC.

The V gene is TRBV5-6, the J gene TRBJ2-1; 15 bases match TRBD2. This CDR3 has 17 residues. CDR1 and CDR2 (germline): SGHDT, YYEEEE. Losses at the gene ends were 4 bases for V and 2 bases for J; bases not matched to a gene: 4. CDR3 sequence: CASSGRTSGGAYNEQFF. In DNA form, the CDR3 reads TGTGCCAGCAGCGGGCGGACTAGCGGGGGGGCCTACAATGAGCAGTTCTTC.

The CDR3 region is CASRPRTGGYNEQFF. CDR3 sequence (DNA): TGTGCCAGCAGGCCAAGGACAGGGGGATACAATGAGCAGTTCTTC. The chain is built from TRBV4-2 and TRBJ2-1, with TRBD1 matching 10 bases. The trim removed 6 bases at V and 4 bases at J, leaving 6 bases unmatched. Looked up from germline, CDR1 is LGHNA and CDR2 is YNFKEQ. This CDR3 spans 15 amino acids.

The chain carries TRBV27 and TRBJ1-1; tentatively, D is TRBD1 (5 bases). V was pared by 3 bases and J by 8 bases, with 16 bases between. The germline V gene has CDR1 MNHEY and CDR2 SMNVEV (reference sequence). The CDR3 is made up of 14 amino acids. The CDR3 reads CASSLSRTGPEAFF. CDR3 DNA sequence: TGTGCCAGCAGTTTGTCCCGAACGGGGCCCGAAGCTTTCTTT.

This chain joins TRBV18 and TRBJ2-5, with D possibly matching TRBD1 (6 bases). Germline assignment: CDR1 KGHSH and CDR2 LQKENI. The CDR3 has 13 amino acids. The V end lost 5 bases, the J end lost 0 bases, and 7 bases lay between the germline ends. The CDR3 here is CASSSGDQETQYF. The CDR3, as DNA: TGTGCCAGCTCATCAGGGGACCAAGAGACCCAGTACTTC.

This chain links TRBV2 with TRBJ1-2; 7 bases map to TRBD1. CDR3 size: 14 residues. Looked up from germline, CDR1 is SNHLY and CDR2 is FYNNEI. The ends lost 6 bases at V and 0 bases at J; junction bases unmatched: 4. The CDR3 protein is CASRGTAANYGYTF. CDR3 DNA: TGTGCCAGCAGGGGGACAGCAGCTAACTATGGCTACACCTTC.

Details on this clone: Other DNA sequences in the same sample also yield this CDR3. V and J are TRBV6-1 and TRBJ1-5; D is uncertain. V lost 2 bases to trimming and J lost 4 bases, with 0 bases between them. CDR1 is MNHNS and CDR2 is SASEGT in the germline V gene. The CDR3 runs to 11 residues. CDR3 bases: TGTGCCAGCAGTGAAAATCAGCCCCAGCATTTT. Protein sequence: CASSENQPQHF.

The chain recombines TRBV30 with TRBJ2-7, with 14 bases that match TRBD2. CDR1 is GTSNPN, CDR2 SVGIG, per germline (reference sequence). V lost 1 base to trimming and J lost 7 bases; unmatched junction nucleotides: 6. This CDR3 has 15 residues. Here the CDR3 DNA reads TGTGCCTGGAGTGGACTAGCGGGAGGGCCGGGAGAGCAGTACTTC. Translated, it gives CAWSGLAGGPGEQYF.

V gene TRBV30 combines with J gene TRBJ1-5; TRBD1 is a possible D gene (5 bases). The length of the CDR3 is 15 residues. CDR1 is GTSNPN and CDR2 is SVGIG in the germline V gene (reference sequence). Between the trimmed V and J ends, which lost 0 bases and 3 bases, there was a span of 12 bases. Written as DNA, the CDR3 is TGTGCCTGGAGTGTTGGGGGGGTGTACAATCAGCCCCAGCATTTT. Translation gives CAWSVGGVYNQPQHF.

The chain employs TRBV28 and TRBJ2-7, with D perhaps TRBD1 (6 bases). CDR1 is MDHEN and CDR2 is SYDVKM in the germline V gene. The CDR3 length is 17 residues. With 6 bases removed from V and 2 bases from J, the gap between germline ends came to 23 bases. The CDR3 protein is CASSLSGTGYQAYEQYF. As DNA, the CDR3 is TGTGCCAGCAGCCTCTCGGGAACAGGGTATCAGGCCTACGAGCAGTACTTC.

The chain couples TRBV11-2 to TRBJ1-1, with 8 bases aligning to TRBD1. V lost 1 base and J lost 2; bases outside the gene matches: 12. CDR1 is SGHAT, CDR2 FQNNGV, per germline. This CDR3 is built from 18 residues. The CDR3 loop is CASSLVVGQGRGNTEAFF. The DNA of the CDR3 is TGTGCCAGCAGCTTAGTGGTAGGACAGGGCAGGGGAAACACTGAAGCTTTCTTT.

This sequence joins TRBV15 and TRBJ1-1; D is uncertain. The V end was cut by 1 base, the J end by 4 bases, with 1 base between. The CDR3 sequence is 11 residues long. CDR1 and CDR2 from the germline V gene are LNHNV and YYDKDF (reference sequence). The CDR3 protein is CATSRGTEAFF. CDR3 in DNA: TGTGCCACCAGCAGAGGCACTGAAGCTTTCTTT.